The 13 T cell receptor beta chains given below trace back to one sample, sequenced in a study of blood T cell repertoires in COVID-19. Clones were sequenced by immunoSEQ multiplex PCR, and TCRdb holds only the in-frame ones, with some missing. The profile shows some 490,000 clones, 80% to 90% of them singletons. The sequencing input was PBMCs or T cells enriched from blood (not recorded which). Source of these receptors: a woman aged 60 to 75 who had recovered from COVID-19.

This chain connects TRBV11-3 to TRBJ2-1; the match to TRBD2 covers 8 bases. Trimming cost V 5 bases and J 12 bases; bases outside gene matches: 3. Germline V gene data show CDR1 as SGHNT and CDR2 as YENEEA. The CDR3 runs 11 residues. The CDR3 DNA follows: TGTGCCAGCAGCCTACGGGGGGGGCAGTTCTTC. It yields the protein CASSLRGGQFF. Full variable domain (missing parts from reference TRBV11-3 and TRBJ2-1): EAGVVQSPRYKIIEKKQPVAFWCNPISGHNTLYWYLQNLGQGPELLIRYENEEAVDDSQLPKDRFSAERLKGVDSTLKIQPAELGDSAVYLCASSLRGGQFFGPGTRLTVL.

The CDR3 DNA is TGTGCCAGCAGTGCACAGGGGGCCACTGCCTATGGCTACACCTTC. It specifies CASSAQGATAYGYTF. The V gene is TRBV2, the J gene TRBJ1-2; 9 nucleotides match TRBD1. This CDR3 has 15 residues. Trimming removed 4 bases from V and 4 bases from J; junction bases left unmatched: 7. Germline V gene data show CDR1 as SNHLY and CDR2 as FYNNEI.

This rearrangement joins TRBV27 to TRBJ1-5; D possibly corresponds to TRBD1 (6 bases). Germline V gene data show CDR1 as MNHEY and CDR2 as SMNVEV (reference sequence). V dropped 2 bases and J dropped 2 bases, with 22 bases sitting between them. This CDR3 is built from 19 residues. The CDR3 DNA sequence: TGTGCCAGCAGTTTAGGGCCGCAGCGGGGGGCATCGGGCAATCAGCCCCAGCATTTT. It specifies CASSLGPQRGASGNQPQHF.

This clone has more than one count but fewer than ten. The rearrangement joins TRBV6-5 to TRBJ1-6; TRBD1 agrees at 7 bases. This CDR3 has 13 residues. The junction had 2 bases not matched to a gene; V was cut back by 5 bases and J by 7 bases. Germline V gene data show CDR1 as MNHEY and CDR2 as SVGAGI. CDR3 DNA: TGTGCCAGCAGTACAGGGGAAAATTCACCCCTCCACTTT. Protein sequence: CASSTGENSPLHF.

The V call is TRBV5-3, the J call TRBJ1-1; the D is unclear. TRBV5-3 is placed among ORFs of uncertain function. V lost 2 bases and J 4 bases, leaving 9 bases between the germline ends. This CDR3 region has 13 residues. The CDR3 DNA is TGTGCCAGAAGCTTACTGGGCGTCACTGAAGCTTTCTTT. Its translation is CARSLLGVTEAFF.

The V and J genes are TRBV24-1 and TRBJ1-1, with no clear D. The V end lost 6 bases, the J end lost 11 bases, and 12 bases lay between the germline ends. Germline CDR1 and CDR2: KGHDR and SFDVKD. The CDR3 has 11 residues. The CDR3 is CATSMGRMAFF. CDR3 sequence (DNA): TGTGCCACCAGTATGGGGAGAATGGCTTTCTTT.

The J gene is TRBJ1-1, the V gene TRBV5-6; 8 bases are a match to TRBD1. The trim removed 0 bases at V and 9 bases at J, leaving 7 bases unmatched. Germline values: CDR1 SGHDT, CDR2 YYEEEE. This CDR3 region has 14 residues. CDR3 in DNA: TGTGCCAGCAGCTTGGAACAGGGGGAGTGGCAAGCTTTCTTT. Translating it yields CASSLEQGEWQAFF.

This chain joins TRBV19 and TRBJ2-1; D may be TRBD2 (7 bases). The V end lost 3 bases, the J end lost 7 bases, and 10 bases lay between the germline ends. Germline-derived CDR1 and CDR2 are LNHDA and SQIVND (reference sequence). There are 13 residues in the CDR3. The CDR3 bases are TGTGCCAGTAGTATTGGGAGGGGGAATGAGCAGTTCTTC. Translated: CASSIGRGNEQFF.

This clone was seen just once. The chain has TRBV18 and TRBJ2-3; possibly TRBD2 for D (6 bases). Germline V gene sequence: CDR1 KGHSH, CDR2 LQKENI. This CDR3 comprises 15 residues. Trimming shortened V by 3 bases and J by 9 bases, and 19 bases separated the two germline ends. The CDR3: CASSPASAPSRTQYF. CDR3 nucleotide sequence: TGTGCCAGCTCACCCGCTAGCGCCCCGAGTAGGACGCAGTATTTT.

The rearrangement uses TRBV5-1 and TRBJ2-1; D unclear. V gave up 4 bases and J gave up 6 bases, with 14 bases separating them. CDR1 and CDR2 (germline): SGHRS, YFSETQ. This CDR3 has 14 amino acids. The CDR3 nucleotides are TGCGCCAGCAGCCCCCCAAGAACACCCAATGAGCAGTTCTTC. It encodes CASSPPRTPNEQFF. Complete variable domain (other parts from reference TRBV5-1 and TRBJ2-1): KAGVTQTPRYLIKTRGQQVTLSCSPISGHRSVSWYQQTPGQGLQFLFEYFSETQRNKGNFPGRFSGRQFSNSRSEMNVSTLELGDSALYLCASSPPRTPNEQFFGPGTRLTVL.

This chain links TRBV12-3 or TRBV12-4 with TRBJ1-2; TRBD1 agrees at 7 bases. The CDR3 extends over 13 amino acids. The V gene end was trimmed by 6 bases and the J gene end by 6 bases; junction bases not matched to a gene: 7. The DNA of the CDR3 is TGTGCCAGCAGAACGACAGGGAGTGATGGCTACACCTTC. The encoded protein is CASRTTGSDGYTF.

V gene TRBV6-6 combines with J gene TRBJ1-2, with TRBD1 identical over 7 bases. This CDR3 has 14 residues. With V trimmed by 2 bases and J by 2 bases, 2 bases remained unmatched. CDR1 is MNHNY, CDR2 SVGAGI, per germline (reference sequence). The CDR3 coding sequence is TGTGCCAGCAGTTACGGACAGGCCAACTATGGCTACACCTTC. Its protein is CASSYGQANYGYTF.

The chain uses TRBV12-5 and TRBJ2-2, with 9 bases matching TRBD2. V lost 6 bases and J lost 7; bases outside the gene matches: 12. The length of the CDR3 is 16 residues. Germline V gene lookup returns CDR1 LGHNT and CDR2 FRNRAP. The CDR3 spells CASGIGLAPGGGELFF. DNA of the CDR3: TGTGCTAGTGGGATAGGACTAGCGCCCGGGGGCGGGGAGCTGTTTTTT.